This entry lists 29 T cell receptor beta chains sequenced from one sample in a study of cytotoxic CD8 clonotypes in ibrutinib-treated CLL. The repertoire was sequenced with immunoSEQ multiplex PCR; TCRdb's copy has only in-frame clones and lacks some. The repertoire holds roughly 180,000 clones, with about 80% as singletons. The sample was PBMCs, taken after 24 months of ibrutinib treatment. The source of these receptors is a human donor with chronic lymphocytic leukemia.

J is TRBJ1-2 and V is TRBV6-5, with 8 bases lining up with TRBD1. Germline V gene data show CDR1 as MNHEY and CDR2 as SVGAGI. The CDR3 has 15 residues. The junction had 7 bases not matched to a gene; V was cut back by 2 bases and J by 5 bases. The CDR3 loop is CASSYVTGGRYGYTF. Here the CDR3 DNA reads TGTGCCAGCAGTTACGTTACAGGGGGGCGGTATGGCTACACCTTC.

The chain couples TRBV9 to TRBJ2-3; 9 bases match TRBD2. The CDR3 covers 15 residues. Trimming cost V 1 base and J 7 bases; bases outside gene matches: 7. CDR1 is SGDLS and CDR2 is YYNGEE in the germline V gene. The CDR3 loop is CASSVSGGNENTQYF. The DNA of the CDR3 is TGTGCCAGCAGCGTAAGCGGGGGGAACGAAAATACGCAGTATTTT.

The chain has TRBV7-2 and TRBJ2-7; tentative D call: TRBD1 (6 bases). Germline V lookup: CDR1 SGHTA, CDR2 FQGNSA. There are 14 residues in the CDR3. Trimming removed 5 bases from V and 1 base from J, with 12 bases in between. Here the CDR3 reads CASSPDRLSYEQYF. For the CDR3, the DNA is TGTGCCAGCAGCCCTGACAGGTTGTCCTACGAGCAGTACTTC.

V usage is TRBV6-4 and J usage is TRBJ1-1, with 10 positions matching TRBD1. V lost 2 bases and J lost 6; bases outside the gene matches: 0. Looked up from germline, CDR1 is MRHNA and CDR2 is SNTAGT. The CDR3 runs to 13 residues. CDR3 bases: TGTGCCAGCAGTGACGGGACAGGGGCTGAAGCTTTCTTT. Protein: CASSDGTGAEAFF.

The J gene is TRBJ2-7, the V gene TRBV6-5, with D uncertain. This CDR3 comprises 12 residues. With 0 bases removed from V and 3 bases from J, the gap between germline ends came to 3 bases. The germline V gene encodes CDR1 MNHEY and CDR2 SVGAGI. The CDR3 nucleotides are TGTGCCAGCAGTTACTCCCACTACGAGCAGTACTTC. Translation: CASSYSHYEQYF.

The CDR3 loop is CASSLDGQIANYGYTF. In DNA form, the CDR3 reads TGTGCCAGCAGCTTAGACGGACAGATAGCTAACTATGGCTACACCTTC. The V and J genes are TRBV7-3 and TRBJ1-2; possibly TRBD1 for D (6 bases). V gave up 2 bases and J gave up 0 bases, with 13 bases separating them. Germline-derived CDR1 and CDR2 are SGHTA and FQGTGA. The CDR3 has 16 amino acids.

CDR3 amino acids: CATSRARGYGYTF. CDR3 coding DNA: TGTGCCACCAGCAGAGCCAGGGGCTATGGCTACACCTTC. This rearrangement joins TRBV15 to TRBJ1-2, with a possible D match to TRBD1 (6 bases). Germline-derived CDR1 and CDR2 are LNHNV and YYDKDF (reference sequence). The CDR3 is made up of 13 amino acids. V lost 1 base, J lost 4 bases, and 7 bases lay in between. Filled out from reference TRBV15 and TRBJ1-2, the complete variable domain reads DAMVIQNPRYQVTQFGKPVTLSCSQTLNHNVMYWYQQKSSQAPKLLFHYYDKDFNNEADTPDNFQSRRPNTSFCFLDIRSPGLGDTAMYLCATSRARGYGYTFGSGTRLTVV.

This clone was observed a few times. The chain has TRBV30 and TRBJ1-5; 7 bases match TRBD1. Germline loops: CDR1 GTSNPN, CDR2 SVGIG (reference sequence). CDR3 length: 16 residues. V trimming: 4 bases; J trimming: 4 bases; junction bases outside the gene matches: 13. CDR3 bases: TGTGCCTGGAACGCCGGGACAGCCGCGGCTAATCAGCCCCAGCATTTT. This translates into CAWNAGTAAANQPQHF.

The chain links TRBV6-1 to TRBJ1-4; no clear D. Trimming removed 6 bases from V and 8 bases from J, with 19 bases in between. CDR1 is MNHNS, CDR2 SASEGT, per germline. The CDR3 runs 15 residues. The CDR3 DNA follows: TGTGCCAGCAGCGCGGACCGGGTCTCTGAGGAAAAACTGTTTTTT. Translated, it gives CASSADRVSEEKLFF.

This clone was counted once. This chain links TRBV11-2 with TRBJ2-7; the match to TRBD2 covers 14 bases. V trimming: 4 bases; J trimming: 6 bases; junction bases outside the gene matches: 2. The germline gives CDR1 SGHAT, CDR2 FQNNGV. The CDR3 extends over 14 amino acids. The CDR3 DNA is TGTGCCAGCAGCTACGGACTAGCGGGAGGCGAGCAGTACTTC. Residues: CASSYGLAGGEQYF.

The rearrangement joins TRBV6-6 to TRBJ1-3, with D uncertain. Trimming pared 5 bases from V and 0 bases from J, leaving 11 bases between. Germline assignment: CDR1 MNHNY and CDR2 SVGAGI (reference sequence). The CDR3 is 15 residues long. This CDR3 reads CASSEDGYSGNTIYF. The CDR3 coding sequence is TGTGCCAGCAGTGAGGACGGTTACTCTGGAAACACCATATATTTT.

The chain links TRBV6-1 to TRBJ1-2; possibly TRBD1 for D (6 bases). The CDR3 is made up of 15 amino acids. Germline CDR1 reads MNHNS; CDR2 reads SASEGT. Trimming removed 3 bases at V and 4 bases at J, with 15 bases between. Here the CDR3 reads CASSEPGGQTYGYTF. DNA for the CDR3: TGTGCCAGCAGTGAGCCAGGAGGACAGACCTATGGCTACACCTTC.

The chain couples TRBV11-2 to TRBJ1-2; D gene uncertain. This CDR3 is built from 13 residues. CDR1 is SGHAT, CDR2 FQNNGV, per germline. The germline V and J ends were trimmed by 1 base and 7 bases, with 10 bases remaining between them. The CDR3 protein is CASSLGVLGGYTF. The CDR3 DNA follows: TGTGCCAGCAGCTTAGGGGTTTTGGGTGGCTACACCTTC. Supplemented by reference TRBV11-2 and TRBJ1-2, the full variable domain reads EAGVAQSPRYKIIEKRQSVAFWCNPISGHATLYWYQQILGQGPKLLIQFQNNGVVDDSQLPKDRFSAERLKGVDSTLKIQPAKLEDSAVYLCASSLGVLGGYTFGSGTRLTVV.

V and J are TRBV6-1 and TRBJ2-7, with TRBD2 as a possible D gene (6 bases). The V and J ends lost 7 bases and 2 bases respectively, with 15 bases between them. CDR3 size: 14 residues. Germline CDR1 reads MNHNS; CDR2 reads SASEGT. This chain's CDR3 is CASTAAGGPYEQYF. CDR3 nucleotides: TGTGCCAGCACGGCGGCCGGGGGTCCCTACGAGCAGTACTTC.

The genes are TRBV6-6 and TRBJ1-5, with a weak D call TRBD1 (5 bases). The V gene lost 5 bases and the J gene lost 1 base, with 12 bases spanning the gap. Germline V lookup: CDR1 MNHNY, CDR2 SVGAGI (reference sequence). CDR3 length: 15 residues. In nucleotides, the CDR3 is TGTGCCAGCAGTGACTTTGGGGGAAGCAATCAGCCCCAGCATTTT. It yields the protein CASSDFGGSNQPQHF.

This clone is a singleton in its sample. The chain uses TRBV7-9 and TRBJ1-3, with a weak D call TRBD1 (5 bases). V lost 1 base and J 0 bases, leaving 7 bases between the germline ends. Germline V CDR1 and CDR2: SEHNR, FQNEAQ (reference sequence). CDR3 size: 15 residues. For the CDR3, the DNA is TGTGCCAGCAGCTTAGACAGGAGCTCTGGAAACACCATATATTTT. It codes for CASSLDRSSGNTIYF.

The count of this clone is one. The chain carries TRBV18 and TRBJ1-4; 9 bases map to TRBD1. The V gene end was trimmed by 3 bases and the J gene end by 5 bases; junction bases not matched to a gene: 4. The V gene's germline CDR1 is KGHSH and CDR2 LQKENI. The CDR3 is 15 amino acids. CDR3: CASSPSGTGNEKLFF. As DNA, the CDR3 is TGTGCCAGCTCACCCTCCGGGACAGGGAATGAAAAACTGTTTTTT.

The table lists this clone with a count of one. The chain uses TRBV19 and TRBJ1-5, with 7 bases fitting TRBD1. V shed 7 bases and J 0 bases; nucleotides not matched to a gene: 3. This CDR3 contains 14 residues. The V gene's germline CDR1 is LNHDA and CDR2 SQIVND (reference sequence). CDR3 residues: CASMGQISNQPQHF. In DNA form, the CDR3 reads TGTGCCAGTATGGGACAGATTAGCAATCAGCCCCAGCATTTT. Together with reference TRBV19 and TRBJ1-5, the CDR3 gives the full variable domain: DGGITQSPKYLFRKEGQNVTLSCEQNLNHDAMYWYRQDPGQGLRLIYYSQIVNDFQKGDIAEGYSVSREKKESFPLTVTSAQKNPTAFYLCASMGQISNQPQHFGDGTRLSIL.

This CDR3 reads CASSAGQGGETQYF. The DNA of the CDR3 is TGTGCCAGCAGCGCCGGACAGGGCGGGGAGACCCAGTACTTC. The chain has TRBV5-6 and TRBJ2-5; 8 bases are a match to TRBD1. This CDR3 is built from 14 residues. The V and J ends lost 4 bases and 5 bases, in that order; junction bases with no gene match: 7. Looked up from germline, CDR1 is SGHDT and CDR2 is YYEEEE.

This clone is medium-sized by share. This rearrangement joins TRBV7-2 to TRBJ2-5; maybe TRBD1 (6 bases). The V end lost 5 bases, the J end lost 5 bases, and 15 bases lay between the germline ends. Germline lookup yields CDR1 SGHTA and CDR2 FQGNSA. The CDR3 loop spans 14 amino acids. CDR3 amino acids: CASSPGHRVETQYF. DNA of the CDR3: TGTGCCAGCAGCCCGGGACACAGGGTCGAGACCCAGTACTTC. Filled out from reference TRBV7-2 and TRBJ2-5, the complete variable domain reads GAGVSQSPSNKVTEKGKDVELRCDPISGHTALYWYRQSLGQGLEFLIYFQGNSAPDKSGLPSDRFSAERTGGSVSTLTIQRTQQEDSAVYLCASSPGHRVETQYFGPGTRLLVL.

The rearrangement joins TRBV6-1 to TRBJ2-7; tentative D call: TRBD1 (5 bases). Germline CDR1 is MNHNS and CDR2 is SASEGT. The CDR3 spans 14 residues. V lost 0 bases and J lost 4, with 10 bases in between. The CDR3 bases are TGTGCCAGCAGTGAAGCAGACAGAACGTACGAGCAGTACTTC. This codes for CASSEADRTYEQYF.

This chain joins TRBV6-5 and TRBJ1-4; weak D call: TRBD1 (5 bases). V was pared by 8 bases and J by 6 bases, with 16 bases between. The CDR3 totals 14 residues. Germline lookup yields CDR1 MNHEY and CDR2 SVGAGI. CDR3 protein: CASAPGGTYEKLFF. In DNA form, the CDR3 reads TGTGCCAGCGCCCCCGGGGGTACCTATGAAAAACTGTTTTTT.

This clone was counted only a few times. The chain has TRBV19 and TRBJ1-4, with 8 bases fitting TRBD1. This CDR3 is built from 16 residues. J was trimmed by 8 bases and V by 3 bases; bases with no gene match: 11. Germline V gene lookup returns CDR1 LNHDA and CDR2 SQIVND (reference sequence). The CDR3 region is CASSIKADREFEKLFF. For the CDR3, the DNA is TGTGCCAGTAGTATCAAAGCGGACAGGGAATTCGAAAAACTGTTTTTT.

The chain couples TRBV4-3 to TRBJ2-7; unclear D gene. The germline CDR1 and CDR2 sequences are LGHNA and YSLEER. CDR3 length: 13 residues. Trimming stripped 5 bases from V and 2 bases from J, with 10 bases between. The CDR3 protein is CASSVDVAYEQYF. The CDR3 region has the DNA TGCGCCAGCAGCGTGGACGTAGCCTACGAGCAGTACTTC.

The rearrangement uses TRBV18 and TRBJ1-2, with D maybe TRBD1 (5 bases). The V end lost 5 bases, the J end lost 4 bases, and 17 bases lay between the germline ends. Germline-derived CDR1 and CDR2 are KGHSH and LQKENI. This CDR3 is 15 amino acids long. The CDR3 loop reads CASSSGRPTSYGYTF. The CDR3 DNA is TGTGCCAGCTCATCGGGACGGCCGACCAGCTATGGCTACACCTTC.

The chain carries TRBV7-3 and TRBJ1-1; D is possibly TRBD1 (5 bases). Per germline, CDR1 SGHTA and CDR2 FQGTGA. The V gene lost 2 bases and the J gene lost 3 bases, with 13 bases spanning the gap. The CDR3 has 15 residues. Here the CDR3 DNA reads TGTGCCAGCAGCTTACAACCCTCGGGACACACTGAAGCTTTCTTT. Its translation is CASSLQPSGHTEAFF.

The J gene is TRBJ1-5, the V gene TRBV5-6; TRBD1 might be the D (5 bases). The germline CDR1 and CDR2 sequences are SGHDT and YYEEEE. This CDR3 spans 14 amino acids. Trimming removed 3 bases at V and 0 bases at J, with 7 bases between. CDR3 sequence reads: CASSSGYSNQPQHF. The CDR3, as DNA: TGTGCCAGCAGCTCAGGGTATAGCAATCAGCCCCAGCATTTT.

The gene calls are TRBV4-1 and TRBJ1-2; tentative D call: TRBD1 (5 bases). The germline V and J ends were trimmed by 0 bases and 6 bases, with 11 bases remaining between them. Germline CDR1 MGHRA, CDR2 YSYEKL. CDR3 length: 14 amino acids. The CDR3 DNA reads TGCGCCAGCAGCCAAGAAGGGGCATGGGATGGCTACACCTTC. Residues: CASSQEGAWDGYTF.

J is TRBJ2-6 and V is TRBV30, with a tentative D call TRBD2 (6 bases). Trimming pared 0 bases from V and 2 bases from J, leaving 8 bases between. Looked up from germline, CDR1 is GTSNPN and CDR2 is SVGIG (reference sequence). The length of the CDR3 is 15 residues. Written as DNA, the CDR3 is TGTGCCTGGAGTGTTTCGGGGGCTGGGGCCAACGTCCTGACTTTC. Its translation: CAWSVSGAGANVLTF.